These 24 T cell receptor beta chains were all obtained from the same sample, sequenced in a study of OX40 agonist ivuxolimab in advanced cancers. This table comes from immunoSEQ multiplex PCR, and its TCRdb copy is limited to in-frame clones, with some not included. Of 20,000 to 30,000 clones in the sample, approximately 90% were seen once. This specimen consisted of CD4+ or CD8+ T cells sorted from blood, obtained in a trial of the OX40 agonist ivuxolimab. All receptors derive from an adult with an advanced solid tumor such as melanoma, head and neck, liver or kidney cancer.

This rearrangement joins TRBV19 to TRBJ1-5; 7 nucleotides match TRBD1. The CDR3 contains 14 residues. V gave up 9 bases and J gave up 0 bases; unmatched junction bases: 5. CDR1 and CDR2 from the germline V gene are LNHDA and SQIVND (reference sequence). The CDR3 region is CASRGQSSNQPQHF. The CDR3 DNA follows: TGTGCCAGCCGGGGACAGAGTAGCAATCAGCCCCAGCATTTT.

V and J are TRBV9 and TRBJ2-1; tentative D call: TRBD2 (5 bases). Per germline, CDR1 SGDLS and CDR2 YYNGEE. V was shortened by 0 bases and J by 1 base, with 14 bases between the two germline ends. CDR3 length: 17 amino acids. CDR3 loop: CASSVERGYGSYNEQFF. For the CDR3, the DNA is TGTGCCAGCAGCGTAGAACGGGGTTATGGGTCCTACAATGAGCAGTTCTTC. The entire variable domain, with the rest obtained from reference TRBV9 and TRBJ2-1, is as follows: DSGVTQTPKHLITATGQRVTLRCSPRSGDLSVYWYQQSLDQGLQFLIQYYNGEERAKGNILERFSAQQFPDLHSELNLSSLELGDSALYFCASSVERGYGSYNEQFFGPGTRLTVL.

The chain combines TRBV5-1 with TRBJ1-4; a weak D match, TRBD1 (5 bases). Germline CDR1 and CDR2: SGHRS and YFSETQ. V was shortened by 4 bases and J by 6 bases, with 10 bases between the two germline ends. The CDR3 consists of 13 residues. CDR3 region: CASSRDGDEKLFF. The CDR3 DNA sequence: TGCGCCAGCAGCCGGGACGGTGATGAAAAACTGTTTTTT. The complete variable domain, with remaining parts taken from reference TRBV5-1 and TRBJ1-4, reads KAGVTQTPRYLIKTRGQQVTLSCSPISGHRSVSWYQQTPGQGLQFLFEYFSETQRNKGNFPGRFSGRQFSNSRSEMNVSTLELGDSALYLCASSRDGDEKLFFGSGTQLSVL.

The chain combines TRBV11-3 with TRBJ2-3, with 8 positions matching TRBD2. Germline V lookup: CDR1 SGHNT, CDR2 YENEEA. The CDR3 totals 16 residues. Trimming at V came to 5 bases and at J to 4 bases, leaving 11 bases not matched to a gene. CDR3 DNA: TGTGCCAGCAGCCGAGGGGGGCGGGGGGCCGCAGATACGCAGTATTTT. Protein sequence: CASSRGGRGAADTQYF.

The V gene is TRBV4-2, the J gene TRBJ1-2; unclear D gene. Trimming left V 5 bases short and J 6 bases short, with 19 bases between. Germline loops: CDR1 LGHNA, CDR2 YNFKEQ. This CDR3 is built from 15 residues. The CDR3: CASSLVRSGRDGYTF. CDR3 nucleotide sequence: TGTGCCAGCAGCTTGGTTAGGTCGGGAAGGGATGGCTACACCTTC.

The chain carries TRBV19 and TRBJ2-5; either TRBD1 or TRBD2 may supply D (5 bases each). Deletions cut 5 bases from V and 1 base from J, with 14 bases between. The CDR3 has 15 amino acids. The V gene's germline CDR1 is LNHDA and CDR2 SQIVND (reference sequence). The CDR3 reads CASSGAGRGQETQYF. The CDR3, as DNA: TGTGCCAGTAGTGGGGCAGGTCGGGGCCAAGAGACCCAGTACTTC. The full variable domain, with the rest looked up from reference TRBV19 and TRBJ2-5, is DGGITQSPKYLFRKEGQNVTLSCEQNLNHDAMYWYRQDPGQGLRLIYYSQIVNDFQKGDIAEGYSVSREKKESFPLTVTSAQKNPTAFYLCASSGAGRGQETQYFGPGTRLLVL.

J is TRBJ2-2 and V is TRBV21-1; TRBD2, the table's D call, lacks a check against the DNA. TRBV21-1 is annotated as a pseudogene. This CDR3 contains 16 residues. CDR3 protein: CASSKFGRENTGELFF. CDR3 DNA sequence: TGTGCCAGCAGCAAATTTGGCCGGGAGAACACCGGGGAGCTGTTTTTT.

V usage is TRBV6-5 and J usage is TRBJ2-5; no firm D call. Trimming cost V 2 bases and J 3 bases, with 7 bases left between them. CDR3 length: 13 residues. Germline CDR1 MNHEY, CDR2 SVGAGI. CDR3 sequence reads: CASSYRREETQYF. The CDR3, as DNA: TGTGCCAGCAGTTACCGGCGAGAAGAGACCCAGTACTTC.

The V call is TRBV30, the J call TRBJ2-3; a possible D gene is TRBD2 (5 bases). This CDR3 comprises 14 residues. V lost 3 bases and J lost 2, with 12 bases in between. In germline, CDR1 is GTSNPN, CDR2 SVGIG (reference sequence). CDR3 loop: CAWRPPGITDTQYF. As DNA, the CDR3 is TGTGCCTGGAGACCCCCCGGGATCACAGATACGCAGTATTTT.

The rearrangement joins TRBV5-1 to TRBJ2-1, with TRBD2 matching over 8 bases. V was clipped by 0 bases and J by 0 bases; unmatched bases: 8. This CDR3 is 18 amino acids long. The germline CDR1 and CDR2 sequences are SGHRS and YFSETQ. The CDR3 here is CASSLAETSGSSYNEQFF. The CDR3 DNA is TGCGCCAGCAGCTTGGCCGAAACTAGCGGAAGCTCCTACAATGAGCAGTTCTTC.

The chain is built from TRBV10-1 and TRBJ2-7, with TRBD1 identical over 10 bases. CDR3 length: 14 residues. V gave up 6 bases and J gave up 4 bases; unmatched junction bases: 6. CDR1 and CDR2 from the germline V gene are WNHNN and SYGVQD (reference sequence). CDR3 nucleotide sequence: TGCGCCAGCAGCAGGGACAGGGGATCATACGAGCAGTACTTC. Translated, it gives CASSRDRGSYEQYF.

The chain has TRBV7-9 and TRBJ2-7; D could derive from TRBD1 or TRBD2 (6 bases each). In germline, CDR1 is SEHNR, CDR2 FQNEAQ (reference sequence). The germline V and J ends were trimmed by 5 bases and 3 bases, with 14 bases remaining between them. This CDR3 has 14 residues. DNA of the CDR3: TGTGCCAGCAGCCACCCGGGGGCGTTCTACGAGCAGTACTTC. This sequence encodes CASSHPGAFYEQYF.

The V gene is TRBV4-1, the J gene TRBJ1-2; maybe TRBD1 (6 bases). V lost 4 bases and J 7 bases, leaving 19 bases between the germline ends. The length of the CDR3 is 15 residues. CDR1 MGHRA and CDR2 YSYEKL come from the germline V gene. The CDR3 nucleotides are TGCGCCAGCAGCCGGCTGCAACAGGGTATCCCTGGCTACACCTTC. Amino acid sequence: CASSRLQQGIPGYTF.

The chain employs TRBV19 and TRBJ2-3; D possibly corresponds to TRBD2 (5 bases). V dropped 1 base and J dropped 3 bases, with 8 bases sitting between them. The CDR3 consists of 14 residues. The germline gives CDR1 LNHDA, CDR2 SQIVND (reference sequence). The CDR3 region is CASSIAGSTDTQYF. DNA for the CDR3: TGTGCCAGTAGTATAGCGGGGAGTACAGATACGCAGTATTTT.

V is TRBV6-5 and J is TRBJ1-1, with a weak D call TRBD1 (5 bases). There are 14 residues in the CDR3. Trimming shortened V by 7 bases and J by 1 base, and 13 bases separated the two germline ends. The germline V gene encodes CDR1 MNHEY and CDR2 SVGAGI. As DNA, the CDR3 is TGTGCCAGCACCGCTGGGACGGAGAACACTGAAGCTTTCTTT. This sequence encodes CASTAGTENTEAFF.

This chain links TRBV9 with TRBJ2-7; a weak D match, TRBD2 (6 bases). The CDR3 has 15 residues. The germline V gene encodes CDR1 SGDLS and CDR2 YYNGEE. V shed 5 bases and J shed 0 bases, with 15 bases lying between them. DNA for the CDR3: TGTGCCAGCAGTATGGACGCGGGGAGCTCCTACGAGCAGTACTTC. It encodes CASSMDAGSSYEQYF. Full variable domain (missing parts from reference TRBV9 and TRBJ2-7): DSGVTQTPKHLITATGQRVTLRCSPRSGDLSVYWYQQSLDQGLQFLIQYYNGEERAKGNILERFSAQQFPDLHSELNLSSLELGDSALYFCASSMDAGSSYEQYFGPGTRLTVT.

V and J are TRBV6-5 and TRBJ1-2, with TRBD1 matching over 7 bases. Germline CDR1 MNHEY, CDR2 SVGAGI. The CDR3 sequence is 15 residues long. The V segment lost 6 bases and the J segment 3 bases; nucleotides outside the gene matches: 10. The CDR3 DNA reads TGTGCCAGCAGGCCTGACAGGGTCCCGTACTATGGCTACACCTTC. Its translation is CASRPDRVPYYGYTF.

The rearrangement uses TRBV7-2 and TRBJ1-2; TRBD1 aligns across 8 bases. The CDR3 contains 14 residues. Germline CDR1 is SGHTA and CDR2 is FQGNSA. Unmatched junction bases numbered 5, after V lost 5 bases and J lost 3 bases. The CDR3 spells CASSIRGRDYGYTF. The CDR3 nucleotides are TGTGCCAGCAGCATCAGGGGGCGCGACTATGGCTACACCTTC.

The V call is TRBV5-4, the J call TRBJ2-2; D might be TRBD2 (5 bases). The V end lost 4 bases, the J end lost 3 bases, and 13 bases lay between the germline ends. The CDR3 is 15 amino acids. Germline lookup yields CDR1 SGHNT and CDR2 YYREEE (reference sequence). The CDR3 DNA reads TGTGCCAGCAGCACTGGGTGGCGGGACACCGGGGAGCTGTTTTTT. Encoded protein: CASSTGWRDTGELFF. Complete variable domain (other parts from reference TRBV5-4 and TRBJ2-2): ETGVTQSPTHLIKTRGQQVTLRCSSQSGHNTVSWYQQALGQGPQFIFQYYREEENGRGNFPPRFSGLQFPNYSSELNVNALELDDSALYLCASSTGWRDTGELFFGEGSRLTVL.

The J gene is TRBJ1-2, the V gene TRBV2, with D perhaps TRBD1 (5 bases). The CDR3 has 15 residues. With 3 bases removed from V and 2 bases from J, the gap between germline ends came to 13 bases. CDR1 is SNHLY and CDR2 is FYNNEI in the germline V gene. The CDR3 nucleotides are TGTGCCAGCAGTGATATCCCAGGGCGCAACTATGGCTACACCTTC. It codes for CASSDIPGRNYGYTF.

This chain connects TRBV15 to TRBJ2-1; 13 nucleotides match TRBD2. The CDR3 consists of 19 residues. The V gene's germline CDR1 is LNHNV and CDR2 YYDKDF (reference sequence). The junction had 7 bases not matched to a gene; V was cut back by 0 bases and J by 2 bases. The CDR3 nucleotides are TGTGCCACCAGCAGAGAACTAGCGGGGGGGTTTAGCACCTACAATGAGCAGTTCTTC. Translated: CATSRELAGGFSTYNEQFF. Drawing the rest from reference TRBV15 and TRBJ2-1, the complete variable domain is DAMVIQNPRYQVTQFGKPVTLSCSQTLNHNVMYWYQQKSSQAPKLLFHYYDKDFNNEADTPDNFQSRRPNTSFCFLDIRSPGLGDTAMYLCATSRELAGGFSTYNEQFFGPGTRLTVL.

This clone was found a few times. The rearrangement links TRBV5-1 to TRBJ1-3, with D hard to call. There are 15 residues in the CDR3. Germline lookup yields CDR1 SGHRS and CDR2 YFSETQ. Between the trimmed V and J ends, which lost 7 bases and 0 bases, there was a span of 14 bases. The CDR3 here is CASSQDGLSGNTIYF. CDR3 sequence (DNA): TGCGCCAGCTCCCAGGACGGACTCTCTGGAAACACCATATATTTT.

The rearrangement joins TRBV5-1 to TRBJ1-1, with D unresolved. Trimming stripped 2 bases from V and 2 bases from J, with 10 bases between. This CDR3 contains 14 residues. Germline CDR1 and CDR2: SGHRS and YFSETQ. The CDR3 sequence: CASSFARRNTEAFF. The CDR3, as DNA: TGCGCCAGCAGCTTCGCTCGGCGAAACACTGAAGCTTTCTTT.

J is TRBJ2-7 and V is TRBV7-9; D ambiguous. Germline V gene data show CDR1 as SEHNR and CDR2 as FQNEAQ (reference sequence). V was cut by 5 bases and J by 0 bases, with 14 bases left in between. There are 15 residues in the CDR3. CDR3 nucleotide sequence: TGTGCCAGCAGCCCCTCCCCCCTGAGCTCCTACGAGCAGTACTTC. Its translation is CASSPSPLSSYEQYF.